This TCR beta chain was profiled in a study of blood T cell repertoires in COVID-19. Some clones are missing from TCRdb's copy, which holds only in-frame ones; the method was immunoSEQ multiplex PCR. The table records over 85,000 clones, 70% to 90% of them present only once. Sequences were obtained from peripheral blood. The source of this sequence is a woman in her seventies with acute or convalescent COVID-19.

The chain's CDR3 is CASSGPWGPRPMQPQHF. CDR3 bases: TGTGCCAGCAGCGGCCCCTGGGGGCCTCGTCCAATGCAGCCCCAGCATTTT. V usage is TRBV21-1 and J usage is TRBJ1-5; the D call TRBD1 from the table was never checked on the DNA. TRBV21-1 has pseudogene status. CDR3 size: 17 residues.